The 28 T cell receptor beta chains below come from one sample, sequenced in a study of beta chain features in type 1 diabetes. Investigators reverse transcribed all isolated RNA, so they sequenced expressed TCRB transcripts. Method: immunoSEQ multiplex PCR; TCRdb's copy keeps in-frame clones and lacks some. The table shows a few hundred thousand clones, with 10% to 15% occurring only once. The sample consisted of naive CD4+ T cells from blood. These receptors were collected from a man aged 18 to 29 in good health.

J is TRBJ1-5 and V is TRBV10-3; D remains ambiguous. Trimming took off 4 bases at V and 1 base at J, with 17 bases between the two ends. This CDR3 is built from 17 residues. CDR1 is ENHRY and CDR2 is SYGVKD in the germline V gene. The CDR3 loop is CAISGTLEGPSNQPQHF. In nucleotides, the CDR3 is TGTGCCATCAGTGGGACTCTGGAGGGCCCCAGCAATCAGCCCCAGCATTTT.

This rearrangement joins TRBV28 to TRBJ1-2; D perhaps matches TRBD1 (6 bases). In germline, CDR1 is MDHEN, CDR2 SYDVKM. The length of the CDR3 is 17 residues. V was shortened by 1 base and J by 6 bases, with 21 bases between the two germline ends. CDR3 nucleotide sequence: TGTGCCAGCAGTTTATCGGGGGGGCGAAATCCTCACCATGGCTACACCTTC. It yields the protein CASSLSGGRNPHHGYTF.

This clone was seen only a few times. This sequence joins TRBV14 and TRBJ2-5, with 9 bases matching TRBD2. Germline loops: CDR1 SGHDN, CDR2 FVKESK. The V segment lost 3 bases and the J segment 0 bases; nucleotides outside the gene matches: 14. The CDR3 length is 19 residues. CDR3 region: CASSHRSASGARYQETQYF. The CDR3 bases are TGTGCCAGCAGCCATAGGTCGGCTAGCGGGGCTCGTTACCAAGAGACCCAGTACTTC.

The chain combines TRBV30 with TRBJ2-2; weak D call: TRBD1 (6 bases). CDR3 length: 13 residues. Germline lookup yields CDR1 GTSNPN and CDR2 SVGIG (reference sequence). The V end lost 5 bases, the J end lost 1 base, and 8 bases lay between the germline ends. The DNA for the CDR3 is TGTGCCTGGGTGGACAGGAACACCGGGGAGCTGTTTTTT. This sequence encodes CAWVDRNTGELFF.

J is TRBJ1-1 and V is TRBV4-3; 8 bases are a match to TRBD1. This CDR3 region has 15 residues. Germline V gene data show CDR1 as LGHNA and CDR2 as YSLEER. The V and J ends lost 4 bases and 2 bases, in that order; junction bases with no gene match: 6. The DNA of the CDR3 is TGCGCCAGCAGCCCAACAGGGGGGGGCAACACTGAAGCTTTCTTT. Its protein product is CASSPTGGGNTEAFF.

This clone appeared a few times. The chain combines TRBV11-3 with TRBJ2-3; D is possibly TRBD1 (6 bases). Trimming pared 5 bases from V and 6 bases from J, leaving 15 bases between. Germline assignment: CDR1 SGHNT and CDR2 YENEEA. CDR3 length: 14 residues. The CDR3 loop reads CASSTGPQGDTQYF. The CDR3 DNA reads TGTGCCAGCAGCACGGGACCGCAGGGGGATACGCAGTATTTT. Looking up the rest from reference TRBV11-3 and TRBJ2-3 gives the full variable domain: EAGVVQSPRYKIIEKKQPVAFWCNPISGHNTLYWYLQNLGQGPELLIRYENEEAVDDSQLPKDRFSAERLKGVDSTLKIQPAELGDSAVYLCASSTGPQGDTQYFGPGTRLTVL.

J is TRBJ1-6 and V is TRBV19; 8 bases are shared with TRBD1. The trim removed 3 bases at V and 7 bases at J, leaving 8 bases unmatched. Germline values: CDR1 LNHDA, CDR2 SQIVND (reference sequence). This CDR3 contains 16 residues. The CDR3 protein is CASSMGRGQRNSPLHF. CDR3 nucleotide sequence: TGTGCCAGTAGTATGGGCAGGGGGCAGAGGAATTCACCCCTCCACTTT. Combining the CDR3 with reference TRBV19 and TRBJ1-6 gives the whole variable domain DGGITQSPKYLFRKEGQNVTLSCEQNLNHDAMYWYRQDPGQGLRLIYYSQIVNDFQKGDIAEGYSVSREKKESFPLTVTSAQKNPTAFYLCASSMGRGQRNSPLHFGNGTRLTVT.

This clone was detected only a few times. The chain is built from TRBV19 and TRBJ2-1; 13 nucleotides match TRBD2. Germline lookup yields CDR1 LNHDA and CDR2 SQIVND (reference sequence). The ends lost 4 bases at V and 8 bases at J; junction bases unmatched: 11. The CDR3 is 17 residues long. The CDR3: CASSRTSGSSRIDEQFF. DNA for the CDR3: TGTGCCAGTAGTAGGACTAGCGGGAGCTCCCGCATCGATGAGCAGTTCTTC.

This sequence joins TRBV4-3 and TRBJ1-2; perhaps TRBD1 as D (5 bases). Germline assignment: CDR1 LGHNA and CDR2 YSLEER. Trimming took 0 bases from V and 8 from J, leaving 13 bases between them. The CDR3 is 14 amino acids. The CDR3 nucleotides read TGCGCCAGCAGCCAAGATAACCAGGGCCGGGGCTACACCTTC. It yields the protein CASSQDNQGRGYTF.

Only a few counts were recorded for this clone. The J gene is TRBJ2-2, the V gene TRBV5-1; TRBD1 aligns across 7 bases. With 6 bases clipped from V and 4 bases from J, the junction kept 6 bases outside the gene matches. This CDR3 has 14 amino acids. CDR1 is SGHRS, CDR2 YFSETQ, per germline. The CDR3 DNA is TGCGCCAGCAACCGGGACAGAGCCACCGGGGAGCTGTTTTTT. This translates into CASNRDRATGELFF.

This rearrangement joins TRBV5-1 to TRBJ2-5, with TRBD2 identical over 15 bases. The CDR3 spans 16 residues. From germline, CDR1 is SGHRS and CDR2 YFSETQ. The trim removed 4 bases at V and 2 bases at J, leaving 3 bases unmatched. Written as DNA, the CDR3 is TGCGCCAGCAGCGCGGGACTAGCGGGAGGACAAGAGACCCAGTACTTC. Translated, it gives CASSAGLAGGQETQYF.

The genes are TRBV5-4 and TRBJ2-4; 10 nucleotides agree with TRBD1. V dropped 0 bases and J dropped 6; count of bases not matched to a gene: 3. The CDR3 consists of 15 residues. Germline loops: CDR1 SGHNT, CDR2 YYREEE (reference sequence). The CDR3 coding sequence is TGTGCCAGCAGCTTGGGGGGACAGGGGAGAAACATTCAGTACTTC. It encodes CASSLGGQGRNIQYF. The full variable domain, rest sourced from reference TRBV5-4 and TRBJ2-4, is ETGVTQSPTHLIKTRGQQVTLRCSSQSGHNTVSWYQQALGQGPQFIFQYYREEENGRGNFPPRFSGLQFPNYSSELNVNALELDDSALYLCASSLGGQGRNIQYFGAGTRLSVL.

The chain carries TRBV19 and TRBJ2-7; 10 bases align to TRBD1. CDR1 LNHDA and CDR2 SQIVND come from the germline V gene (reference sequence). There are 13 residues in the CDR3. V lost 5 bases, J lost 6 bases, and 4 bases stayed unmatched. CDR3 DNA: TGTGCCAGTAGTTGGACAGGGGGTAGCGAGCAGTACTTC. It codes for CASSWTGGSEQYF. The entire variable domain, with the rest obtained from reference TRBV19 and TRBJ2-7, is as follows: DGGITQSPKYLFRKEGQNVTLSCEQNLNHDAMYWYRQDPGQGLRLIYYSQIVNDFQKGDIAEGYSVSREKKESFPLTVTSAQKNPTAFYLCASSWTGGSEQYFGPGTRLTVT.

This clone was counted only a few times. The DNA of the CDR3 is TGTGCCAGCAGCCCGGGGGGGCAGCGAAAACAAGAGACCCAGTACTTC. Its translation is CASSPGGQRKQETQYF. The J gene is TRBJ2-5, the V gene TRBV7-9; 8 bases align to TRBD2. This CDR3 comprises 16 residues. V lost 5 bases to trimming and J lost 2 bases; unmatched junction nucleotides: 10. Germline V CDR1 and CDR2: SEHNR, FQNEAQ (reference sequence).

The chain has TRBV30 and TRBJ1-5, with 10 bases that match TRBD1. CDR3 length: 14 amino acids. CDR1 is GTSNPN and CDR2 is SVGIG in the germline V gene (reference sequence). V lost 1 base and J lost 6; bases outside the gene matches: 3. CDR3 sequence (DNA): TGTGCCTGGAGTGGGGGACAGGGGAGTCAGCCCCAGCATTTT. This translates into CAWSGGQGSQPQHF.

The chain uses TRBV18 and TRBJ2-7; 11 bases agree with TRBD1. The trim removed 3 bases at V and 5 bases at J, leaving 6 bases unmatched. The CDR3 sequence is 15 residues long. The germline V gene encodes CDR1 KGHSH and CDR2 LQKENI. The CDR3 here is CASSPRTGGVDEQYF. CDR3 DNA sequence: TGTGCCAGCTCACCTCGGACAGGGGGCGTCGACGAGCAGTACTTC.

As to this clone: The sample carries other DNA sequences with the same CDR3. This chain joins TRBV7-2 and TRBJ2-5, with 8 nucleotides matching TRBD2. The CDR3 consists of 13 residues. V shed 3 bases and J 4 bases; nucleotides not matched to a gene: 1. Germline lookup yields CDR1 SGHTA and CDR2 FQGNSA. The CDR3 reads CASSFAGGETQYF. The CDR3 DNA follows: TGTGCCAGCAGCTTCGCGGGGGGAGAGACCCAGTACTTC. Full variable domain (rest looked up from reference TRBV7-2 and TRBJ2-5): GAGVSQSPSNKVTEKGKDVELRCDPISGHTALYWYRQSLGQGLEFLIYFQGNSAPDKSGLPSDRFSAERTGGSVSTLTIQRTQQEDSAVYLCASSFAGGETQYFGPGTRLLVL.

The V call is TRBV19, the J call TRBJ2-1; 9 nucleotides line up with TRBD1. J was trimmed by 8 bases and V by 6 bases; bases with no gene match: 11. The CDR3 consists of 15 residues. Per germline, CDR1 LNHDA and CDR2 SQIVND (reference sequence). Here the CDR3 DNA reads TGTGCCAGTAGGCTAAACCGGGACAGGGTCGATGAGCAGTTCTTC. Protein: CASRLNRDRVDEQFF.

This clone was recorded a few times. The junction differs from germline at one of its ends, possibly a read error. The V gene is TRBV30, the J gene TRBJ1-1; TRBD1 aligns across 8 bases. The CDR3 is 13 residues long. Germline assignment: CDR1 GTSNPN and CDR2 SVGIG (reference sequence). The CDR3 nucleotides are TGTGCCTGGAGTGTACTTGGGACAGGTACTCCCGGGTTT. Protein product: CAWSVLGTGTPGF.

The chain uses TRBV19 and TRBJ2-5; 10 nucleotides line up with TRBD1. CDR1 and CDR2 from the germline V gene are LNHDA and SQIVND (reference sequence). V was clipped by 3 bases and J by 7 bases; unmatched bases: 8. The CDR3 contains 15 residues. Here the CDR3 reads CASSIDRGPEATQYF. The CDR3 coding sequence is TGTGCCAGTAGTATCGACAGGGGGCCAGAGGCGACCCAGTACTTC.

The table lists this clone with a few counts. CDR3 protein: CASSSGGAGANVLTF. The CDR3 DNA reads as TGTGCCAGCAGCTCTGGGGGGGCCGGGGCCAACGTCCTGACTTTC. This chain joins TRBV7-2 and TRBJ2-6; D may be TRBD2 (7 bases). V was trimmed by 4 bases and J by 4 bases, leaving 11 bases between them. The length of the CDR3 is 15 residues. CDR1 is SGHTA and CDR2 is FQGNSA in the germline V gene.

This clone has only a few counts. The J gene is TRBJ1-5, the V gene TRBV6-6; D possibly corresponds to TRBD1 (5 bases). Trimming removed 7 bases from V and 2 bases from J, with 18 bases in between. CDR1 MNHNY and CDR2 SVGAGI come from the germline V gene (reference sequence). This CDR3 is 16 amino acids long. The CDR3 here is CASTDRQRLGNQPQHF. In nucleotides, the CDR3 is TGTGCCAGCACCGACAGACAGAGACTGGGCAATCAGCCCCAGCATTTT.

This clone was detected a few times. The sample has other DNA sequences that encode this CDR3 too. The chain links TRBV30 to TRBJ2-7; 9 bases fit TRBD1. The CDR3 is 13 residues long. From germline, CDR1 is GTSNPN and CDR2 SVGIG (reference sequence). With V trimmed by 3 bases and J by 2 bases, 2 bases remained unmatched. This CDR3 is CAWRDRGTYEQYF. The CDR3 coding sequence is TGTGCCTGGAGGGACAGGGGAACCTACGAGCAGTACTTC. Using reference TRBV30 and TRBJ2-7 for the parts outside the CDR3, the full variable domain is SQTIHQWPATLVQPVGSPLSLECTVEGTSNPNLYWYRQAAGRGLQLLFYSVGIGQISSEVPQNLSASRPQDRQFILSSKKLLLSDSGFYLCAWRDRGTYEQYFGPGTRLTVT.

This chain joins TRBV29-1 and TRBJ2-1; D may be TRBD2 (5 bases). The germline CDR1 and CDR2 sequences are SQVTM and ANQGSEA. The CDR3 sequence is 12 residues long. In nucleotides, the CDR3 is TGCAGGAGGACTTTAAATTGCAATGAGCAGTTCTTC. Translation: CRRTLNCNEQFF.

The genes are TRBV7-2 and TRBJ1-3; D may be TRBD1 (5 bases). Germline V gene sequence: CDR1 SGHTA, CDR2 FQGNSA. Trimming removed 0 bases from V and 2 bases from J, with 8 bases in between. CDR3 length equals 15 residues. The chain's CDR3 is CASSLALGAGNTIYF. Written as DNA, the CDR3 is TGTGCCAGCAGCTTAGCGCTAGGGGCTGGAAACACCATATATTTT.

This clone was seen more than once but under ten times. The CDR3 loop reads CAWRTDSYNEQFF. CDR3 in DNA: TGTGCCTGGAGGACTGACTCCTACAATGAGCAGTTCTTC. The gene calls are TRBV30 and TRBJ2-1; D ambiguous. The CDR3 is 13 amino acids. Germline assignment: CDR1 GTSNPN and CDR2 SVGIG (reference sequence). Trimming shortened V by 3 bases and J by 0 bases, and 6 bases separated the two germline ends.

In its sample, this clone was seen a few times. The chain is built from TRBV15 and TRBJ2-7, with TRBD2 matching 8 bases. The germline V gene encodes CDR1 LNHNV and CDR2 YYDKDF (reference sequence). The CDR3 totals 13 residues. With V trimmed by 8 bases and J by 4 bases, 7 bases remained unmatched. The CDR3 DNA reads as TGTGCCACCTCCCGGGAGGGGTCTTACGAGCAGTACTTC. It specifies CATSREGSYEQYF.

This CDR3 reads CASSLSLAGGIYEQFF. Written as DNA, the CDR3 is TGCGCCAGCAGCTTGAGCCTAGCGGGGGGTATCTATGAGCAGTTCTTC. The rearrangement uses TRBV5-1 and TRBJ2-1, with 11 bases matching TRBD2. CDR3 length: 16 amino acids. Per germline, CDR1 SGHRS and CDR2 YFSETQ. After removal of 1 base from V and 8 bases from J, the junction contained 8 bases not matched to a gene.